The source of this T cell receptor beta chain is a study of T cells after yellow fever vaccination. On the study more broadly: The fractions with low cell numbers were processed using SMART-Seq v4 Ultra Low Input. Points from the study as a whole: It was a weaker secondary response, yet one that peaked faster, at day 5 versus 15.

They built TCR cDNA with 5'RACE template switching, a step that put in a universal primer site and UMIs. TCRdb itself ran the 5' RACE reads through MiXCR, one entry per CDR3 protein. The sample holds about 320,000 distinct CDR3 sequences, 6.5% to 8.5% seen once. The ends lost 3 bases at V and 1 base at J; junction bases unmatched: 2. Germline CDR1 and CDR2: LNHNV and YYDKDF (reference sequence). The length of the CDR3 is 14 residues. As concerns this clonotype: Its antigen is not known.

The clonotype comes from a man aged 18 to 29 who received the YFV17D yellow fever vaccine. The chain combines TRBV15 with TRBJ2-5; TRBD1 matches at 7 bases. Sequencing was performed on PBMCs, taken roughly seven weeks after the first yellow fever vaccination. This CDR3 is CATSSYRGQETQYF. CDR3 bases: TGTGCCACCAGCAGCTACAGGGGCCAAGAGACCCAGTACTTC.